This is a list of T cell receptor beta chains from one sample in a study of PD-L1 blockade in urothelial cancer. Libraries were prepared by immunoSEQ multiplex PCR; TCRdb keeps only in-frame clonotypes and omits some of them. The sample shows under 70,000 clones, over 75% of them seen only once. Sequencing used PBMCs, obtained around atezolizumab (anti-PD-L1) treatment. These TCRs come from a man in his 70s with urothelial cancer. Both conserved end residues are part of each CDR3. The D gene is left open where the match is weak. For some rows the clone size is stated as once, few or many, or as a class when expanded; others skip it.

CASSVGGLQSEKLFF,TGTGCCAGCAGTGTGGGGGGACTCCAATCTGAAAAACTGTTTTTT,TRBJ1-4,-,-,TRBV6-1
CASSKRGNTEAFF,TGTGCCAGTAGTAAGCGGGGGAACACTGAAGCTTTCTTT,TRBJ1-1,-,-,TRBV19
CASSVEAPDRSTDTQYF,TGTGCCAGCAGCGTAGAGGCCCCGGACAGGTCCACAGATACGCAGTATTTT,TRBJ2-3,-,TRBD1,TRBV9
CASRLVLAGSPCRYAYF,TGTGCAAGTCGCTTAGTTCTAGCGGGATCCCCTTGCAGATACGCGTATTTT,TRBJ2-3,-,-,TRBV12-2
CASSEVGGTSDEQYF,TGTGCCAGCAGTGAAGTAGGGGGTACCTCAGACGAGCAGTACTTC,TRBJ2-7,-,-,TRBV6-1
CAWSPRGGYAYF,TGTGCCTGGAGTCCTCGGGGGGGATACGCGTATTTT,TRBJ2-3,-,TRBD2,TRBV30
CASRETGGQYGYTF,TGTGCCAGCAGAGAGACAGGGGGCCAGTATGGCTACACCTTC,TRBJ1-2,-,TRBD1,TRBV5-4
CASIRFGVSDTQYF,TGTGCCAGCATCCGATTCGGAGTCTCAGATACGCAGTATTTT,TRBJ2-3,-,-,TRBV7-9
CASSYRSLYGYTF,TGTGCCAGCAGTTACAGGAGCCTCTATGGCTACACCTTC,TRBJ1-2,few,-,TRBV28
CASSKRGCFSYEQYF,TGTGCCAGCAGCAAAAGGGGCTGTTTCTCCTACGAGCAGTACTTC,TRBJ2-7,-,-,TRBV21-1
CASPPGDSSTDTQYF,TGTGCCAGCCCCCCTGGGGACTCTAGCACAGATACGCAGTATTTT,TRBJ2-3,-,-,TRBV28
CASSLGQGFSGNTIYF,TGTGCCAGCAGCTTGGGACAGGGCTTCTCTGGAAACACCATATATTTT,TRBJ1-3,once,TRBD1,TRBV7-6
CASSQEPSSGKVDTQYF,TGTGCCAGCAGCCAAGAGCCTTCTAGCGGGAAGGTAGATACGCAGTATTTT,TRBJ2-3,-,TRBD2,TRBV4-2
CASRSGLETYEQYF,TGTGCCAGCCGTAGTGGACTTGAGACCTACGAGCAGTACTTC,TRBJ2-7,-,-,TRBV18
CASSATSATDTQYF,TGCGCCAGCAGCGCCACTAGCGCTACAGATACGCAGTATTTT,TRBJ2-3,-,TRBD2,TRBV5-1